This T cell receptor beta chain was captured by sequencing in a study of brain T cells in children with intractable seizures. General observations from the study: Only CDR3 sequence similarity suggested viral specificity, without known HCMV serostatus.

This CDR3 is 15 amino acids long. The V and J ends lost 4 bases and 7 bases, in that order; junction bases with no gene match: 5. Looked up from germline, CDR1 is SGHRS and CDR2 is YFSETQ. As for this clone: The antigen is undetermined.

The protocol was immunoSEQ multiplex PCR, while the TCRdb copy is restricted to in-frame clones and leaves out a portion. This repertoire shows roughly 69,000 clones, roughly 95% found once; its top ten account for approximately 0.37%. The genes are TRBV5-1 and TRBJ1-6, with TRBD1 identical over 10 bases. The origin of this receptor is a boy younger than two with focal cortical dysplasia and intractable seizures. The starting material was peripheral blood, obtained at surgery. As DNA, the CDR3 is TGCGCCAGCAGCACGGGACAGGGGCTGAATTCACCCCTCCACTTT. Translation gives CASSTGQGLNSPLHF. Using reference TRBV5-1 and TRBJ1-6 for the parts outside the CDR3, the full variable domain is KAGVTQTPRYLIKTRGQQVTLSCSPISGHRSVSWYQQTPGQGLQFLFEYFSETQRNKGNFPGRFSGRQFSNSRSEMNVSTLELGDSALYLCASSTGQGLNSPLHFGNGTRLTVT.